This T cell receptor (beta chain) comes out of a study of blood T cell repertoires in COVID-19. As for the study in general: From the United States, Italy and Spain came samples of acute and convalescent COVID-19. The analysed material was cDNA or gDNA that came from T cells, B-cell-depleted T cells, or PBMCs.

Source study methods: Cell counts per sample came from amplifying reference gene primers. Libraries were prepared by immunoSEQ multiplex PCR; TCRdb keeps only in-frame clonotypes and omits some of them. V, J and clone size derive from that table, while D and trimming were established from the DNA sequence. The table lists about 460,000 clones, approximately 91% of them singletons. Allocation to cohorts depended on clinical history reported by the participants. The CDR3 extends over 16 amino acids. Looked up from germline, CDR1 is MNHEY and CDR2 is SMNVEV (reference sequence). V was pared by 0 bases and J by 3 bases, with 6 bases of the junction left unmatched.

Sample: PBMCs or T cells enriched from blood (not recorded which). The clonotype was recovered from a woman aged 55-75 years who had recovered from COVID-19. The rearrangement links TRBV27 to TRBJ1-1; 8 nucleotides agree with TRBD1. The CDR3 coding sequence is TGTGCCAGCAGTTTATCCCCGCTCAGGGGGCACACTGAAGCTTTCTTT. Translating it yields CASSLSPLRGHTEAFF.